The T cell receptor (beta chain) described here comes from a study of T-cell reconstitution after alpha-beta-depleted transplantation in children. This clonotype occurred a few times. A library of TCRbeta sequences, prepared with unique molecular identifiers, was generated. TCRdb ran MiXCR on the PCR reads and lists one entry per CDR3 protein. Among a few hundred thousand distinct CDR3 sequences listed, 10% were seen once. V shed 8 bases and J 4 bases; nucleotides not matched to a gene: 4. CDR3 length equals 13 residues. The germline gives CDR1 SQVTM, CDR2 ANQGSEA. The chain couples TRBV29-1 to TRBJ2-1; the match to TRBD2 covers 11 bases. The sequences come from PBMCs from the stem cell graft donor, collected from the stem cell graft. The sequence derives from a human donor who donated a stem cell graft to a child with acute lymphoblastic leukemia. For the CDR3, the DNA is TGCAGCATCACTAGCGGGAGTTACAATGAGCAGTTCTTC. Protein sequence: CSITSGSYNEQFF.